One sample yielded the 24 T cell receptor beta chains listed below, sequenced in a study of blood T cells in healthy people across ages. Through a sample-barcoded 5' primer and a J-beta primer mix, a second PCR was run for about 7 to 12 cycles. One entry per CDR3 protein results from TCRdb running MiXCR on the 5' RACE reads. The sample lists about 650,000 distinct CDR3 sequences, about 32% occurring once. Source material: blood. The receptors were sampled from a woman aged 80 or older in good health.

A note on this clonotype: A much larger clone lies one base from this, so it may be a read error. V usage is TRBV25-1 and J usage is TRBJ1-2; 11 bases line up with TRBD1. The CDR3 loop spans 16 amino acids. Per germline, CDR1 MGHDK and CDR2 SYGVNS. As DNA, the CDR3 is TGTGCCAGCAGTGGCCTGCTGGGACAGGGGGTAAGTGGCCACACCTTC. The encoded protein is CASSGLLGQGVSGHTF.

This clonotype showed up just once. The chain joins TRBV7-2 to TRBJ1-2, with D unclear. The ends were cut back, 5 bases at V and 2 bases at J, with 15 bases in the middle. This CDR3 comprises 15 residues. From germline, CDR1 is SGHTA and CDR2 FQGNSA. As DNA, the CDR3 is TGTGCCAGCAGCGGCCGGGTTCAGGAAAACTATGGCTACACCTTC. Its protein product is CASSGRVQENYGYTF.

This clonotype was picked up many times. The chain uses TRBV19 and TRBJ2-1, with 11 bases fitting TRBD2. The CDR3 is 14 amino acids. CDR1 LNHDA and CDR2 SQIVND come from the germline V gene (reference sequence). V shed 6 bases and J 7 bases; nucleotides not matched to a gene: 5. The CDR3 nucleotides read TGTGCCAGTAGGGTAGCGGGGGGGCGGAATGAGCAGTTCTTC. This gives the protein CASRVAGGRNEQFF.

This clonotype was seen a single time. The rearrangement joins TRBV12-3 or TRBV12-4 to TRBJ1-2, with a weak D call TRBD1 (5 bases). Trimming left V 7 bases short and J 7 bases short, with 19 bases between. CDR3 size: 14 residues. CDR3 bases: TGTGCCAGCATTTCGACAGCTCCCGGGGGTGGCTACACCTTC. Its protein is CASISTAPGGGYTF.

The CDR3 DNA reads TGTGCCAGCAGTCTCAAGGCCGGCGGGGGCTACACCTTC. Amino acid sequence: CASSLKAGGGYTF. J is TRBJ1-2 and V is TRBV27; D is unresolved. V dropped 5 bases and J dropped 8 bases, with 15 bases sitting between them. The germline CDR1 and CDR2 sequences are MNHEY and SMNVEV (reference sequence). The CDR3 is 13 residues long.

This chain joins TRBV7-9 and TRBJ2-6; perhaps D is TRBD1 or TRBD2 (5 bases each). In germline, CDR1 is SEHNR, CDR2 FQNEAQ (reference sequence). The CDR3 is made up of 19 amino acids. V lost 4 bases, J lost 0 bases, and 19 bases lay in between. CDR3 DNA sequence: TGTGCCAGCAGCTACCCGATCGGGGCCTTACGCTCTGGGGCCAACGTCCTGACTTTC. Protein: CASSYPIGALRSGANVLTF.

The CDR3: CASSPGQAWSGNTIYF. CDR3 in DNA: TGTGCCAGCAGCCCCGGACAGGCTTGGTCTGGAAACACCATATATTTT. This chain connects TRBV9 to TRBJ1-3; 7 positions agree with TRBD1. This CDR3 region has 16 residues. The ends lost 4 bases at V and 1 base at J; junction bases unmatched: 8. Per the germline V gene, CDR1 is SGDLS and CDR2 is YYNGEE.

The sample holds a few counts of this clonotype. This chain links TRBV7-9 with TRBJ1-1; TRBD1 is a possible D gene (5 bases). CDR1 and CDR2 (germline): SEHNR, FQNEAQ (reference sequence). The CDR3 length is 14 residues. V dropped 4 bases and J dropped 2 bases, with 11 bases sitting between them. CDR3 nucleotides: TGTGCCAGCAGCTCCCGGGACGGTAACACTGAAGCTTTCTTT. Encoded protein: CASSSRDGNTEAFF.

The chain links TRBV6-5 to TRBJ1-4; D not resolved. The CDR3 extends over 12 amino acids. Trimming stripped 6 bases from V and 7 bases from J, with 9 bases between. The germline CDR1 and CDR2 sequences are MNHEY and SVGAGI. CDR3: CASSFVGEKLFF. For the CDR3, the DNA is TGTGCCAGCAGCTTTGTGGGTGAAAAACTGTTTTTT.

This clonotype was picked up many times. The V call is TRBV6-6, the J call TRBJ2-5; the D gene is possibly TRBD2 (5 bases). V was trimmed by 11 bases and J by 4 bases, leaving 20 bases between them. The CDR3 sequence is 14 residues long. In germline, CDR1 is MNHNY, CDR2 SVGAGI (reference sequence). In nucleotides, the CDR3 is TGTGCCGGCACCCCCTTGGGGAGACGAGAGACCCAGTACTTC. Translation: CAGTPLGRRETQYF.

The chain has TRBV30 and TRBJ2-4, with D possibly TRBD2 on 6 matching bases. The CDR3 consists of 13 residues. The germline V and J ends were trimmed by 5 bases and 7 bases, with 15 bases remaining between them. The germline V gene has CDR1 GTSNPN and CDR2 SVGIG (reference sequence). CDR3 protein: CAWAGYRFNIQYF. CDR3 nucleotide sequence: TGTGCCTGGGCGGGGTACCGGTTTAACATTCAGTACTTC.

This clonotype was found a few times. This chain joins TRBV3-1 and TRBJ1-3; D gene unclear. The CDR3 extends over 17 amino acids. Germline values: CDR1 LGHDT, CDR2 YNNKEL (reference sequence). The V end lost 3 bases, the J end lost 0 bases, and 15 bases lay between the germline ends. The CDR3 sequence: CASSQFLGPNSGNTIYF. The CDR3 DNA is TGTGCCAGCAGCCAGTTCCTTGGACCAAACTCTGGAAACACCATATATTTT.

This clonotype was found many times. This rearrangement joins TRBV30 to TRBJ2-1; D may be TRBD1 (5 bases). Germline loops: CDR1 GTSNPN, CDR2 SVGIG (reference sequence). The CDR3 runs to 15 residues. Trimming pared 1 base from V and 8 bases from J, leaving 18 bases between. DNA of the CDR3: TGTGCCTGGAGTGCAGACAGCGTTCATGGCTATGAGCAGTTCTTC. This encodes CAWSADSVHGYEQFF.

This clonotype was seen many times. This chain joins TRBV20-1 and TRBJ2-5; D is uncertain. Germline V CDR1 and CDR2: DFQATT, SNEGSKA (reference sequence). V was cut by 4 bases and J by 1 base, with 7 bases left in between. The CDR3 consists of 12 residues. This CDR3 is CSAMAAQETQYF. Here the CDR3 DNA reads TGCAGTGCTATGGCTGCCCAAGAGACCCAGTACTTC.

This clonotype was found many times. The chain has TRBV28 and TRBJ2-7; D possibly matches TRBD1 or TRBD2 (5 bases each). The CDR3 sequence is 17 residues long. Trimming removed 5 bases from V and 6 bases from J, with 26 bases in between. Germline V gene sequence: CDR1 MDHEN, CDR2 SYDVKM. The CDR3 region has the DNA TGTGCCAGCAGTCATCCACGATCGGGACCCCTGGGGATCGAGCAGTACTTC. It codes for CASSHPRSGPLGIEQYF.

A word on this clonotype: This may stem from a read error, because a much larger clone lies one nucleotide away. This chain links TRBV18 with TRBJ2-5; 7 bases are a match to TRBD1. The CDR3 consists of 14 residues. CDR1 is KGHSH and CDR2 is LQKENI in the germline V gene. The CDR3 region is CASSPRQGPETLYF. CDR3 nucleotides: TGTGCCAGCTCACCTAGACAGGGACCAGAGACCCTGTACTTC.

The table lists this clonotype with many counts. V is TRBV4-2 and J is TRBJ2-7, with D possibly called TRBD1 or TRBD2 (5 bases each). The CDR3 runs to 16 residues. Germline loops: CDR1 LGHNA, CDR2 YNFKEQ. Trimming removed 0 bases from V and 1 base from J, with 13 bases in between. CDR3 in DNA: TGTGCCAGCAGCCAAGATTACCGGGACCAATCCTACGAGCAGTACTTC. It specifies CASSQDYRDQSYEQYF.

This clonotype was detected ten times or more. V usage is TRBV7-9 and J usage is TRBJ2-7, with D tentatively TRBD1 (6 bases). This CDR3 comprises 13 residues. CDR1 is SEHNR and CDR2 is FQNEAQ in the germline V gene (reference sequence). The V and J ends lost 3 bases and 7 bases respectively, with 13 bases between them. The CDR3: CASSFPGVGEQYF. DNA of the CDR3: TGTGCCAGCAGCTTCCCAGGGGTGGGGGAGCAGTACTTC.

There are many counts of this clonotype. V usage is TRBV20-1 and J usage is TRBJ2-1, with TRBD2 matching 8 bases. Germline CDR1 reads DFQATT; CDR2 reads SNEGSKA (reference sequence). The CDR3 totals 18 residues. The V and J ends lost 0 bases and 1 base, in that order; junction bases with no gene match: 11. CDR3 sequence: CSARDLKAGAHSYNEQFF. In DNA form, the CDR3 reads TGCAGTGCTAGAGATTTGAAAGCGGGGGCCCATTCCTACAATGAGCAGTTCTTC.

This clonotype was counted many times. The J gene is TRBJ1-2, the V gene TRBV20-1, with TRBD1 matching 8 bases. Per germline, CDR1 DFQATT and CDR2 SNEGSKA (reference sequence). V was clipped by 6 bases and J by 4 bases; unmatched bases: 4. The CDR3 consists of 12 residues. Written as DNA, the CDR3 is TGCAGTGCAACCGGACAGGGCTATGGCTACACCTTC. Its translation is CSATGQGYGYTF.

This chain uses TRBV7-2 with TRBJ2-1; 10 bases agree with TRBD2. The J call may be wrong; the DNA end is better matched by TRBJ2-7. Germline CDR1 and CDR2: SGHTA and FQGNSA. The CDR3 runs 15 residues. CDR3 sequence reads: CASGPSGGPYNEQYF. In nucleotides, the CDR3 is TGTGCCAGCGGGCCTAGCGGGGGTCCCTACAATGAGCAGTACTTC.

This clonotype has just a few counts. Since a much larger clone is just one base distant, this may be a read error. The chain employs TRBV5-5 and TRBJ2-7; a weak D match, TRBD2 (7 bases). Germline assignment: CDR1 SGHKS and CDR2 YYEKEE (reference sequence). This CDR3 region has 16 residues. Trimming removed 4 bases at V and 7 bases at J, with 24 bases between. CDR3 DNA sequence: TGTGCCAGCAGCACCCAGACGGGGGGCGGCTACAATGAGCAGTACTTC. It is translated as CASSTQTGGGYNEQYF.

In this sample, this clonotype turned up many times. The chain combines TRBV5-1 with TRBJ2-5; D call uncertain. Germline V gene lookup returns CDR1 SGHRS and CDR2 YFSETQ. V shed 0 bases and J shed 0 bases, with 12 bases lying between them. The CDR3 loop spans 16 amino acids. CDR3 bases: TGCGCCAGCAGCTTGGATCCAGCCCCGTACCAAGAGACCCAGTACTTC. Amino acids: CASSLDPAPYQETQYF.

Concerning this clonotype itself: This clone may be a read error of a much larger clone one base away. The chain employs TRBV5-1 and TRBJ2-3; no firm D call. The germline CDR1 and CDR2 sequences are SGHRS and YFSETQ. This CDR3 is 15 amino acids long. The V end was cut by 0 bases, the J end by 0 bases, with 8 bases between. CDR3 bases: TGCGCCAGCAGCTTGGTCGATCCTAGCACAGATACGCAGTATTTT. Residues: CASSLVDPSTDTQYF.